This T cell receptor (beta chain) was documented in a study of shared clonotypes between healthy human individuals. Background on the study: Aged 18 to 49, the donors were a couple of women and a few men. Findings and limits, study-wide: In general, naive subsets displayed greater estimated richness than memory subsets did.

Trimming cost V 0 bases and J 2 bases, with 6 bases left between them. The CDR3 sequence is 13 residues long. The germline gives CDR1 SGHRS, CDR2 YFSETQ. Across several immunoSEQ plates, the genomic DNA of each subset was split evenly. Assay used: immunoSEQ multiplex PCR; TCRdb lists only in-frame clones, some missing. The sample holds some 2.3 million clones, more than 85% seen once. About this clone itself: Its cognate antigen is unknown. Other DNA sequences in the same sample also yield this CDR3.

This clonotype was sampled from a man younger than 35 in good health. Some clones in this sample may be carry-over from other donors' samples. V gene TRBV5-1 combines with J gene TRBJ2-7, with D hard to call. The sample taken for sequencing was naive CD4+ T cells from PBMCs. Documented subset: CD45RA+ positively selected. The CDR3 bases are TGCGCCAGCAGCTTGGGTAGCCCCTACGAGCAGTACTTC. Protein: CASSLGSPYEQYF. Complete variable domain (other parts from reference TRBV5-1 and TRBJ2-7): KAGVTQTPRYLIKTRGQQVTLSCSPISGHRSVSWYQQTPGQGLQFLFEYFSETQRNKGNFPGRFSGRQFSNSRSEMNVSTLELGDSALYLCASSLGSPYEQYFGPGTRLTVT.